The sample holds one count of the clone carrying this T cell receptor (beta chain). Its specificity is unknown. This entry is derived from a study of identifying expanded T cells in peripheral blood. Trimming removed 6 bases from V and 3 bases from J; junction bases left unmatched: 0. The CDR3 length is 11 residues. Germline loops: CDR1 SQVTM, CDR2 ANQGSEA. Whole-study findings and limits: Roughly two-week clone count variance significantly increased as total template count grew. Differentially abundant clones: 0.95 to 1.5 between replicates, 16.4 at 2 to 3 weeks, roughly 18 at four.

No infections or other immune events were documented during collection. Assay: immunoSEQ multiplex PCR; the TCRdb copy retains only in-frame clones and omits some. This table holds roughly 100,000 clones, about 90% found once. The chain couples TRBV29-1 to TRBJ1-1; 8 positions match TRBD1. The TCR sequence derives from a person between 18 and 75 years old in good health. Sequences were obtained from blood. The CDR3 spells CSVDRDTEAFF. The DNA for the CDR3 is TGCAGCGTGGACAGGGACACTGAAGCTTTCTTT.